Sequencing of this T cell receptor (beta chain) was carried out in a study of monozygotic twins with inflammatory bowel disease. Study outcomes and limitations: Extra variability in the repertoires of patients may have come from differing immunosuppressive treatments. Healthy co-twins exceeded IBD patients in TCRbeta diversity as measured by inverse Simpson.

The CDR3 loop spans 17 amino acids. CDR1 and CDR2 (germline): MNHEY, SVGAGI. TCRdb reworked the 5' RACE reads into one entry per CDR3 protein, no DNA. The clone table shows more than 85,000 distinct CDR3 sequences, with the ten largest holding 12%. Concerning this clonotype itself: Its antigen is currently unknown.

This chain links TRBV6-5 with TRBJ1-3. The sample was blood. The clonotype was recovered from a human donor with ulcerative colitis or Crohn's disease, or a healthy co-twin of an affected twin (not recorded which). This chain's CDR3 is CASSYGQSESSGNTIYF.